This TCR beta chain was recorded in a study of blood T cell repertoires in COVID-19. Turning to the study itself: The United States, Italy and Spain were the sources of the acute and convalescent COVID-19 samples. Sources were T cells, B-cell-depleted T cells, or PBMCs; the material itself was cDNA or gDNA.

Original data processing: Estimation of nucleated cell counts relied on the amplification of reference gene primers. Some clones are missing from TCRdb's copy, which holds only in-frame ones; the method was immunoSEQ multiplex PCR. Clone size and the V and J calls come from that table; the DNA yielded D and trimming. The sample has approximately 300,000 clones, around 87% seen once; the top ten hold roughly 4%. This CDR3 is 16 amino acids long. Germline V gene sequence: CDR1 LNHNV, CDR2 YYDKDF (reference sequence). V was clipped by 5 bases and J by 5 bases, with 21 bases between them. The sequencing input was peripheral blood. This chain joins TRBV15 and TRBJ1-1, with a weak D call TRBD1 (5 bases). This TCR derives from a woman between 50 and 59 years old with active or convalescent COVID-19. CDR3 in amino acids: CATSLPFPGVKTEAFF. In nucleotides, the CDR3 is TGTGCCACCAGCTTACCCTTCCCGGGGGTAAAAACTGAAGCTTTCTTT.